The 24 T cell receptor beta chains reported below all come from one sample, sequenced in a study of response to subunit inactivated influenza vaccine. TCRdb re-called the RT-PCR reads through MiXCR, storing one row per CDR3 protein. The table has hundreds of thousands of distinct CDR3 sequences, around 14% seen once. The sample was PBMCs from blood, taken approximately 15 days before vaccination. These TCRs come from a man in his fifties who received an inactivated influenza vaccine.

J is TRBJ2-7 and V is TRBV29-1; 11 nucleotides line up with TRBD1. This CDR3 contains 14 residues. Germline assignment: CDR1 SQVTM and CDR2 ANQGSEA. V shed 7 bases, J shed 3 bases, and the junction held 8 bases outside the gene matches. Here the CDR3 DNA reads TGCAGCGCCCGGACAGGGGGCGCTTTCTACGAGCAGTACTTC. Residues: CSARTGGAFYEQYF.

This clonotype showed up just a few times. The rearrangement links TRBV7-2 to TRBJ1-2; D is possibly TRBD1 (5 bases). Germline V lookup: CDR1 SGHTA, CDR2 FQGNSA. The V and J ends lost 0 bases and 0 bases respectively, with 8 bases between them. The CDR3 sequence is 15 residues long. The CDR3 sequence is CASSLAQGTNYGYTF. The CDR3 DNA is TGTGCCAGCAGCTTAGCTCAGGGCACTAACTATGGCTACACCTTC.

As concerns this clonotype: Being one base from a much bigger clone, this may be a read error. V usage is TRBV12-3 or TRBV12-4 and J usage is TRBJ1-3; D not certain. V lost 3 bases and J lost 1, with 4 bases in between. The CDR3 extends over 13 amino acids. The CDR3 coding sequence is TGTGCCAGCAGTTTCGAGTCTGGAAACACCATATATTTT. It specifies CASSFESGNTIYF.

On this clonotype: The junction departs from the called germline gene at one end, perhaps through a read error. The chain couples TRBV27 to TRBJ2-3, with D perhaps TRBD1 or TRBD2 (5 bases each). This CDR3 comprises 17 residues. From germline, CDR1 is MNHEY and CDR2 SMNVEV (reference sequence). In nucleotides, the CDR3 is TGTGCCAGCAGTTTGGACATGGACGAGAGTGAGGGAGATACGCTGTATTTT. Protein: CASSLDMDESEGDTLYF.

There are a few counts of this clonotype. The chain combines TRBV12-3 or TRBV12-4 with TRBJ2-2; D perhaps matches TRBD2 (6 bases). The CDR3 spans 15 residues. Trimming shortened V by 5 bases and J by 3 bases, and 13 bases separated the two germline ends. DNA for the CDR3: TGTGCCAGCAGTCCTGTGGTAGCGGACACCGGGGAGCTGTTTTTT. Its protein product is CASSPVVADTGELFF.

This clonotype was recorded many times. This rearrangement joins TRBV11-2 to TRBJ2-7, with D unresolved. There are 15 residues in the CDR3. V lost 0 bases to trimming and J lost 0 bases, with 9 bases between them. Germline CDR1 and CDR2: SGHAT and FQNNGV. The chain's CDR3 is CASSLDMGPSYEQYF. In DNA form, the CDR3 reads TGTGCCAGCAGCTTAGATATGGGCCCCTCCTACGAGCAGTACTTC.

This chain uses TRBV4-2 with TRBJ2-2, with D hard to call. V lost 3 bases and J 1 base, leaving 15 bases between the germline ends. The CDR3 sequence is 17 residues long. Germline CDR1 is LGHNA and CDR2 is YNFKEQ. CDR3 in DNA: TGTGCCAGCAGCCAGGAAGTCTTCGTTCGGAACACCGGGGAGCTGTTTTTT. This codes for CASSQEVFVRNTGELFF.

CDR3 in DNA: TGTGCCAGCAGTGAAGGGACAGCGGGATATCAGCCCCAGCATTTT. It is translated as CASSEGTAGYQPQHF. The chain has TRBV6-1 and TRBJ1-5; D might be TRBD1 (6 bases). Germline CDR1 MNHNS, CDR2 SASEGT. The CDR3 spans 15 residues. V lost 1 base and J 5 bases, leaving 12 bases between the germline ends.

This clonotype was counted at least ten times. The chain carries TRBV4-3 and TRBJ2-5; D unclear. This CDR3 has 13 amino acids. V was pared by 1 base and J by 5 bases, with 8 bases between. Germline lookup yields CDR1 LGHNA and CDR2 YSLEER. Here the CDR3 DNA reads TGCGCCAGCAGCCAAGCGTCCGATGAGACCCAGTACTTC. Translated, it gives CASSQASDETQYF.

This clonotype was seen a few times. The rearrangement links TRBV20-1 to TRBJ2-5; 10 positions match TRBD1. This CDR3 has 13 amino acids. J gave up 4 bases and V 4 bases, and 3 bases lay outside the gene matches. Germline values: CDR1 DFQATT, CDR2 SNEGSKA (reference sequence). As DNA, the CDR3 is TGCAGTGCTAAGTGGACAGGGGGAGAGACCCAGTACTTC. Residues: CSAKWTGGETQYF.

This clonotype was detected a few times. J is TRBJ1-2 and V is TRBV12-3 or TRBV12-4; TRBD1 agrees at 7 bases. V shed 0 bases, J shed 5 bases, and the junction held 9 bases outside the gene matches. This CDR3 has 16 amino acids. The CDR3, as DNA: TGTGCCAGCAGTTTAGCCCGTGACAGGGTGGAATATGGCTACACCTTC. It is translated as CASSLARDRVEYGYTF.

The chain recombines TRBV3-1 with TRBJ2-6; 10 positions agree with TRBD1. The CDR3 is 19 residues long. The ends lost 11 bases at V and 0 bases at J; junction bases unmatched: 16. Germline-derived CDR1 and CDR2 are LGHDT and YNNKEL (reference sequence). The CDR3 nucleotides are TGTGCCTTCTGCCCCCCTTTTAGGACAGGGGGCTCTGGGGCCAACGTCCTGACTTTC. Encoded protein: CAFCPPFRTGGSGANVLTF.

V gene TRBV27 combines with J gene TRBJ2-5; 10 nucleotides agree with TRBD2. The J segment lost 5 bases and the V segment lost 6 bases, leaving 9 bases of the junction unmatched. Germline-derived CDR1 and CDR2 are MNHEY and SMNVEV (reference sequence). The length of the CDR3 is 15 residues. CDR3 coding DNA: TGTGCCAGCAGGACAATAGCGGGAGGACCGGAGACCCAGTACTTC. Translated, it gives CASRTIAGGPETQYF.

CDR3 region: CASRDTGSSYEQYF. The CDR3 nucleotides read TGCGCCAGCAGGGACACAGGGAGCTCCTACGAGCAGTACTTC. The chain is built from TRBV5-1 and TRBJ2-7; possible D gene TRBD1, 6 bases. The V end lost 5 bases, the J end lost 0 bases, and 12 bases lay between the germline ends. CDR1 is SGHRS, CDR2 YFSETQ, per germline. The CDR3 covers 14 residues.

The chain carries TRBV20-1 and TRBJ2-1; unclear D gene. There are 13 residues in the CDR3. Trimming left V 6 bases short and J 6 bases short, with 15 bases between. In germline, CDR1 is DFQATT, CDR2 SNEGSKA (reference sequence). CDR3 sequence: CSAPRPGINEQFF. Written as DNA, the CDR3 is TGCAGTGCGCCGCGACCTGGTATCAATGAGCAGTTCTTC.

This clonotype was found many times. The junction shows a germline mismatch at one end, possibly a read error. J is TRBJ2-7 and V is TRBV7-7, with D possibly being TRBD1 (6 bases). This CDR3 comprises 13 residues. Germline CDR1 and CDR2: SSHAT and FNYEAQ (reference sequence). This CDR3 reads CASSRDRTYEQYF. CDR3 coding DNA: TGTGCTAGCAGTAGAGACAGGACCTACGAGCAGTACTTC.

This clonotype was detected a few times. The gene calls are TRBV12-3 or TRBV12-4 and TRBJ2-7; D is unclear. The V gene lost 2 bases and the J gene lost 10 bases, with 18 bases spanning the gap. The CDR3 is 14 amino acids. CDR3 nucleotide sequence: TGTGCCAGCAGTTTATACAGAAGACACCAAGTCCAGTACTTC. Protein: CASSLYRRHQVQYF.

This sequence joins TRBV6-5 and TRBJ2-7; 9 bases map to TRBD2. V was pared by 4 bases and J by 4 bases, with 5 bases of the junction left unmatched. Looked up from germline, CDR1 is MNHEY and CDR2 is SVGAGI. The CDR3 sequence is 14 residues long. This chain's CDR3 is CASSSIAGEYEQYF. The CDR3 DNA sequence: TGTGCCAGCAGTTCGATAGCGGGAGAGTACGAGCAGTACTTC.

The chain joins TRBV2 to TRBJ2-3, with 7 bases identical to TRBD2. The length of the CDR3 is 15 residues. V lost 6 bases, J lost 0 bases, and 6 bases stayed unmatched. CDR1 is SNHLY and CDR2 is FYNNEI in the germline V gene. For the CDR3, the DNA is TGTGCCAGCAGCGCCGGGGGGACTAGCACAGATACGCAGTATTTT. It translates to CASSAGGTSTDTQYF.

This clonotype was detected ten times or more. The rearrangement uses TRBV6-1 and TRBJ2-5; 7 nucleotides align to TRBD1. The germline V gene encodes CDR1 MNHNS and CDR2 SASEGT. J gave up 1 base and V 8 bases, and 10 bases lay outside the gene matches. This CDR3 is built from 15 residues. CDR3 in amino acids: CASGDRRVLQETQYF. The CDR3 coding sequence is TGTGCCAGCGGGGACAGACGCGTACTCCAAGAGACCCAGTACTTC.

The table lists this clonotype with many counts. The rearrangement joins TRBV20-1 to TRBJ1-1; the D is unclear. CDR3 size: 11 residues. The germline CDR1 and CDR2 sequences are DFQATT and SNEGSKA (reference sequence). The V gene lost 7 bases and the J gene lost 0 bases, with 6 bases spanning the gap. The DNA for the CDR3 is TGCAGTGGCACTTTGAACACTGAAGCTTTCTTT. Translated, it gives CSGTLNTEAFF.

The chain is built from TRBV29-1 and TRBJ2-7; either TRBD1 or TRBD2 may fit D (5 bases each). Per germline, CDR1 SQVTM and CDR2 ANQGSEA. V lost 2 bases and J lost 5, with 25 bases in between. This CDR3 has 17 amino acids. The CDR3 DNA sequence: TGCAGCGTTGAACTTGTCGGCAGGGACCCCTCGATGGACGAGCAGTACTTC. Residues: CSVELVGRDPSMDEQYF.

The CDR3: CSVVGGERIYGYTF. DNA of the CDR3: TGCAGCGTTGTCGGGGGGGAACGGATCTATGGCTACACCTTC. V usage is TRBV29-1 and J usage is TRBJ1-2, with a weak D call TRBD1 (5 bases). The V and J ends lost 4 bases and 4 bases respectively, with 16 bases between them. The CDR3 is made up of 14 amino acids. Germline CDR1 is SQVTM and CDR2 is ANQGSEA.

This clonotype appeared many times. The CDR3 here is CASSYFPPGLVAHEQFF. The CDR3 nucleotides are TGTGCCAGCAGTTACTTTCCACCGGGACTAGTAGCACATGAGCAGTTCTTC. The chain has TRBV6-5 and TRBJ2-1; 8 nucleotides match TRBD2. Germline CDR1 MNHEY, CDR2 SVGAGI. After removal of 1 base from V and 8 bases from J, the junction contained 13 bases not matched to a gene. The CDR3 is made up of 17 amino acids.